A selection of T cell receptor beta chains follows, all from one sample in a study of T cell changes during pregnancy in multiple sclerosis. Assay used: immunoSEQ multiplex PCR; TCRdb lists only in-frame clones, some missing. The profile covers approximately 80,000 clones, with just under 95% appearing a single time and 0.65% to 0.75% taken by the ten largest. This specimen consisted of peripheral blood, obtained in the second trimester of pregnancy. The receptors derive from a female donor in good health, enrolled as a control in a pregnancy study. Both conserved end residues are trimmed from each CDR3. Each record gives: clone size, V gene, CDR3 protein. Clone size is given for some rows only: seen once, a few or many times, or a class if the clone is expanded.

NA | TRBV7-9 | ASSQASDTQY
NA | TRBV5-7 | ASSLDGALQYEQY
once | TRBV11-3 | ASSLFSMAKNIQY
NA | TRBV4-1 | ASSQEVGGYGYT
NA | TRBV7-2 | ASSPAETQY
NA | TRBV19 | ASSLDRGYSPLH
NA | TRBV15 | ATRPPALAGGPGELF
NA | TRBV10-3 | AISEGQAYEAF
NA | TRBV30 | AWGKRGTEKLF
NA | TRBV6-1 | ASSGTYQETQY
NA | TRBV5-1 | ASSLVWGLNNEQF
NA | TRBV7-2 | ASSFRLAGGADTQY
NA | TRBV5-4 | ASSLSLWGSGGARNEQF
few | TRBV10-2 | ASSELVRNTEAF
NA | TRBV7-3 | ASSAPAGRTDTQY
NA | TRBV7-3 | ASSLTYEDYNEQF
NA | TRBV2 | ASTTWGGKHEQY
NA | TRBV2 | ASSIGAGFYEQY
once | TRBV12-2 | ASRRSQTQY
NA | TRBV18 | ASSGDRGNTIY
NA | TRBV23-1 | ASSQGATGTTDTQY
NA | TRBV18 | ASSHGLAGGRNTGELF
few | TRBV30 | AWSRQGMNTEAF
NA | TRBV11-2 | ASSLDALQGSANEKLF
once | TRBV9 | ASSGTTGFGGELF
NA | TRBV11-1 | ASSLAGGPDEQF